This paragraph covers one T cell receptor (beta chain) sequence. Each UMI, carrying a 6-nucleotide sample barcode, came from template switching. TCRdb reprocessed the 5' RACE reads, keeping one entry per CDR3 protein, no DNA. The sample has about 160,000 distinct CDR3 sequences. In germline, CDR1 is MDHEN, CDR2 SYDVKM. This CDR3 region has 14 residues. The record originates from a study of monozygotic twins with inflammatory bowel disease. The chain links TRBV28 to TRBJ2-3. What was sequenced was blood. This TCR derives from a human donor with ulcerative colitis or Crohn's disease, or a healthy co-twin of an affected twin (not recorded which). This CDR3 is CASSSGPPRDTQYF.